These 20 T cell receptor beta chains were sequenced from one sample in a study of T cell changes during pregnancy in multiple sclerosis. TCRdb's table, derived via immunoSEQ multiplex PCR, lists solely in-frame clones and lacks some. The repertoire holds over 50,000 clones, with 88% as singletons. This material consisted of peripheral blood, taken in the first trimester of pregnancy. These receptor sequences come from a female donor with multiple sclerosis, enrolled in a pregnancy study.

The rearrangement links TRBV18 to TRBJ2-7; D might be TRBD2 (6 bases). The germline V and J ends were trimmed by 3 bases and 1 base, with 10 bases remaining between them. The CDR3 runs to 14 residues. Germline V gene sequence: CDR1 KGHSH, CDR2 LQKENI. CDR3 in amino acids: CASSPTRDSYEQYF. The CDR3, as DNA: TGTGCCAGCTCACCGACTAGAGATTCCTACGAGCAGTACTTC.

This clone has a handful of counts. The chain carries TRBV27 and TRBJ2-7, with D unclear. The CDR3 totals 12 residues. The V and J ends lost 4 bases and 7 bases respectively, with 11 bases between them. Germline V lookup: CDR1 MNHEY, CDR2 SMNVEV (reference sequence). The CDR3 sequence: CASSYARREQYF. CDR3 nucleotide sequence: TGTGCCAGCAGTTACGCCCGCCGGGAGCAGTACTTC.

This chain links TRBV10-3 with TRBJ1-2, with 8 bases aligning to TRBD1. Germline CDR1 and CDR2: ENHRY and SYGVKD. This CDR3 comprises 14 residues. The junction had 5 bases not matched to a gene; V was cut back by 3 bases and J by 5 bases. For the CDR3, the DNA is TGTGCCATCAGTGATCCGGGACAGGAATATGGCTACACCTTC. Residues: CAISDPGQEYGYTF.

The chain couples TRBV9 to TRBJ2-2; tentative D call: TRBD2 (5 bases). Trimming left V 2 bases short and J 4 bases short, with 18 bases between. The CDR3 sequence is 17 residues long. Germline V gene data show CDR1 as SGDLS and CDR2 as YYNGEE. The DNA of the CDR3 is TGTGCCAGCAGCGTCCAAACGAGGGTGTTCTCCACCGGGGAGCTGTTTTTT. It translates to CASSVQTRVFSTGELFF.

J is TRBJ1-1 and V is TRBV7-2; 8 nucleotides line up with TRBD1. After removal of 3 bases from V and 5 bases from J, the junction contained 5 bases not matched to a gene. Per the germline V gene, CDR1 is SGHTA and CDR2 is FQGNSA. The CDR3 covers 14 residues. The CDR3 is CASSLTGVGTEAFF. The CDR3 DNA reads TGTGCCAGCAGCTTGACAGGGGTGGGGACTGAAGCTTTCTTT.

This clone is a singleton in its sample. This chain joins TRBV4-1 and TRBJ2-5; 8 bases fit TRBD1. The V gene's germline CDR1 is MGHRA and CDR2 YSYEKL. V shed 4 bases and J 5 bases; nucleotides not matched to a gene: 9. This CDR3 region has 15 residues. In DNA form, the CDR3 reads TGCGCCAGCAGCCCGATTGACGGGACAGGCGAGACCCAGTACTTC. Translated, it gives CASSPIDGTGETQYF.

V usage is TRBV10-1 and J usage is TRBJ1-2; D not certain. Germline assignment: CDR1 WNHNN and CDR2 SYGVQD (reference sequence). This CDR3 spans 13 amino acids. Trimming took off 6 bases at V and 0 bases at J, with 8 bases between the two ends. The CDR3 DNA sequence: TGCGCCAGCAGCTCAGGATCTAACTATGGCTACACCTTC. Translation: CASSSGSNYGYTF.

The V gene is TRBV7-9, the J gene TRBJ1-5, with TRBD1 matching over 7 bases. Losses at the gene ends were 1 base for V and 3 bases for J; bases not matched to a gene: 15. Germline V gene data show CDR1 as SEHNR and CDR2 as FQNEAQ (reference sequence). The CDR3 is 19 amino acids. Here the CDR3 DNA reads TGTGCCAGCAGCTTAGACCCAAGACCCCTTACAGGGGACAATCAGCCCCAGCATTTT. Amino acid sequence: CASSLDPRPLTGDNQPQHF.

This clone was counted only a few times. The genes are TRBV9 and TRBJ2-7, with D hard to call. The CDR3 spans 14 residues. From germline, CDR1 is SGDLS and CDR2 YYNGEE. Trimming pared 0 bases from V and 0 bases from J, leaving 7 bases between. The CDR3 is CASSVGPDSYEQYF. Written as DNA, the CDR3 is TGTGCCAGCAGCGTAGGGCCAGACTCCTACGAGCAGTACTTC. Based on the CDR3 plus reference TRBV9 and TRBJ2-7, the full variable domain is DSGVTQTPKHLITATGQRVTLRCSPRSGDLSVYWYQQSLDQGLQFLIQYYNGEERAKGNILERFSAQQFPDLHSELNLSSLELGDSALYFCASSVGPDSYEQYFGPGTRLTVT.

CDR3 sequence reads: CASSFHGGQSNEQFF. In DNA, the CDR3 is TGTGCCAGCAGCTTCCACGGAGGGCAGTCAAATGAGCAGTTCTTC. The chain recombines TRBV7-3 with TRBJ2-1; a weak D match, TRBD2 (6 bases). The CDR3 has 15 residues. Germline V gene lookup returns CDR1 SGHTA and CDR2 FQGTGA. Trimming stripped 3 bases from V and 7 bases from J, with 16 bases between.

The chain uses TRBV19 and TRBJ2-2, with 8 bases fitting TRBD1. After removal of 10 bases from V and 1 base from J, the junction contained 5 bases not matched to a gene. Germline CDR1 LNHDA, CDR2 SQIVND (reference sequence). The CDR3 has 14 residues. For the CDR3, the DNA is TGTGCCACCCCAGGACAGGGGAACACCGGGGAGCTGTTTTTT. It yields the protein CATPGQGNTGELFF.

The V gene is TRBV28, the J gene TRBJ2-7; 11 nucleotides match TRBD2. V lost 8 bases to trimming and J lost 9 bases; unmatched junction nucleotides: 9. Looked up from germline, CDR1 is MDHEN and CDR2 is SYDVKM. This CDR3 has 13 amino acids. CDR3 residues: CASVLSGREVQYF. CDR3 bases: TGTGCCAGCGTGCTTAGCGGGAGGGAAGTGCAGTACTTC.

This chain's CDR3 is CASRKEGEGNEQFF. The CDR3 DNA is TGCGCCAGCAGGAAGGAGGGGGAGGGGAATGAGCAGTTCTTC. The chain combines TRBV5-1 with TRBJ2-1; D perhaps matches TRBD2 (7 bases). Between the trimmed V and J ends, which lost 5 bases and 7 bases, there was a span of 16 bases. The CDR3 is made up of 14 amino acids. Germline V gene data show CDR1 as SGHRS and CDR2 as YFSETQ.

The gene calls are TRBV2 and TRBJ1-1; a possible D gene is TRBD1 (6 bases). The V gene lost 10 bases and the J gene lost 0 bases, with 18 bases spanning the gap. This CDR3 is built from 15 residues. Germline V gene sequence: CDR1 SNHLY, CDR2 FYNNEI. The CDR3 nucleotides are TGTGCCAACACCGGTCAGGGGCGGATGAACACTGAAGCTTTCTTT. The encoded protein is CANTGQGRMNTEAFF.

This clone was seen more than once but under ten times. The chain uses TRBV27 and TRBJ1-1; TRBD1 might be the D (6 bases). Germline V gene sequence: CDR1 MNHEY, CDR2 SMNVEV (reference sequence). Trimming left V 2 bases short and J 5 bases short, with 12 bases between. The length of the CDR3 is 14 residues. CDR3 sequence: CASSLGGARTEAFF. The CDR3 DNA follows: TGTGCCAGCAGTTTAGGGGGGGCGAGAACTGAAGCTTTCTTT.

This chain uses TRBV28 with TRBJ1-1, with no clear D. This CDR3 has 13 residues. Germline V gene lookup returns CDR1 MDHEN and CDR2 SYDVKM. The V and J ends lost 5 bases and 0 bases respectively, with 7 bases between them. CDR3: CASSSNVNTEAFF. CDR3 in DNA: TGTGCCAGCAGTAGCAACGTGAACACTGAAGCTTTCTTT.

The V gene is TRBV27, the J gene TRBJ2-5; D possibly corresponds to TRBD1 (9 bases). The germline gives CDR1 MNHEY, CDR2 SMNVEV (reference sequence). This CDR3 comprises 16 residues. Trimming left V 5 bases short and J 5 bases short, with 21 bases between. The CDR3 bases are TGTGCCAGCAGTCCGGCGGGAGGACAGGGGTTGGAGACCCAGTACTTC. This sequence encodes CASSPAGGQGLETQYF.

This clone occurred a few times. CDR3 nucleotide sequence: TGTGCCAGCAGCTACGATATGGACAGGGGCTACACCTTC. Translation gives CASSYDMDRGYTF. The rearrangement joins TRBV5-4 to TRBJ1-2, with 7 bases matching TRBD1. Germline CDR1 reads SGHNT; CDR2 reads YYREEE (reference sequence). V shed 3 bases, J shed 8 bases, and the junction held 7 bases outside the gene matches. The CDR3 consists of 13 residues.

A single count supports this clone. The chain combines TRBV18 with TRBJ1-1; 7 bases are a match to TRBD1. CDR3 size: 14 residues. The germline CDR1 and CDR2 sequences are KGHSH and LQKENI. V shed 4 bases, J shed 1 base, and the junction held 3 bases outside the gene matches. The CDR3 nucleotides are TGTGCCAGCTCACTCAGGGGGACGAACACTGAAGCTTTCTTT. Residues: CASSLRGTNTEAFF.

To note about this clone: A read error may be the cause here, since a much bigger clone is one base away. The chain couples TRBV7-2 to TRBJ2-7; D unclear. Trimming stripped 0 bases from V and 3 bases from J, with 3 bases between. CDR3 length: 12 amino acids. Germline V gives CDR1 SGHTA, CDR2 FQGNSA. The CDR3 protein is CASSLAIYEQYF. Here the CDR3 DNA reads TGTGCCAGCAGCTTAGCTATCTACGAGCAGTACTTC.